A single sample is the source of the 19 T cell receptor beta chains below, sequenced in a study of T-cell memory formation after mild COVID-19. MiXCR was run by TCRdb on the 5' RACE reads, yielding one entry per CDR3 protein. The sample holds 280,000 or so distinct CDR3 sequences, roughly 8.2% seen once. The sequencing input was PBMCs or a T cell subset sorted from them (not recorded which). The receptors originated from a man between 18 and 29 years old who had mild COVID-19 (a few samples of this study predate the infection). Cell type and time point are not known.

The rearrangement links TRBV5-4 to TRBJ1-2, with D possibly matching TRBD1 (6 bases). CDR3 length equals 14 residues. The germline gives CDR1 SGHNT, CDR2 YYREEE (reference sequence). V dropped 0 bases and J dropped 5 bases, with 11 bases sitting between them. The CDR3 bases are TGTGCCAGCAGCTTGGATTTGGGGGCTTATGGCTACACCTTC. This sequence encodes CASSLDLGAYGYTF.

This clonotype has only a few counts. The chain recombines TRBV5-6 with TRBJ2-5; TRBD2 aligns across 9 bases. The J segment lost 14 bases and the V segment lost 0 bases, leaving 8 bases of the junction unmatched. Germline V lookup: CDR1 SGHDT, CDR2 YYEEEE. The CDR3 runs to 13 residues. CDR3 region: CASSLGAETSGYF. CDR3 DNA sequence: TGTGCCAGCAGCTTGGGTGCCGAGACTAGCGGATACTTC.

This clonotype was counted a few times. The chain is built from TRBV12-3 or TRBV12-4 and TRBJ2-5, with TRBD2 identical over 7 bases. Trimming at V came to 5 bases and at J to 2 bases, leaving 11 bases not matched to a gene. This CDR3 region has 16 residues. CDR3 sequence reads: CASSPGLVSPQETQYF. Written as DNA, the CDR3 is TGTGCCAGCAGTCCAGGACTAGTTTCCCCACAAGAGACCCAGTACTTC.

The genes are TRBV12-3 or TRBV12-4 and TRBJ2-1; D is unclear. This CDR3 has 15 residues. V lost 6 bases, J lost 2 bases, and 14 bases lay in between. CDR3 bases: TGTGCCAGCAGCTTCCGGCAACCCACCTACAATGAGCAGTTCTTC. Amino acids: CASSFRQPTYNEQFF.

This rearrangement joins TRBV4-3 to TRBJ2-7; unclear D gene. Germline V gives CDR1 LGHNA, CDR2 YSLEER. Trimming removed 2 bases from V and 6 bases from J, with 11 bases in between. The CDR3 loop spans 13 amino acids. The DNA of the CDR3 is TGCGCCAGCAGCCAAACTCAGAAAGGCGAGCAGTACTTC. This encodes CASSQTQKGEQYF.

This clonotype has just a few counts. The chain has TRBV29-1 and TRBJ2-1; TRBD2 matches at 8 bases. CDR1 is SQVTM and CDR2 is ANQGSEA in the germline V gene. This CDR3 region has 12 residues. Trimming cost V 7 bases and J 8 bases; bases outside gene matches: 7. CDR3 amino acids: CSGGLVGYEQFF. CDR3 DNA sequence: TGCAGCGGGGGACTAGTAGGATATGAGCAGTTCTTC.

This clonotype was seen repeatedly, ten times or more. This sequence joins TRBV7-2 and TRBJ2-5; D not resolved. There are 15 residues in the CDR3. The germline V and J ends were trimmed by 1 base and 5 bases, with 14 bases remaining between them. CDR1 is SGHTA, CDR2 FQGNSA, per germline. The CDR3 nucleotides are TGTGCCAGCAGCTTAGAGATAGCTGGGTCGGAGACCCAGTACTTC. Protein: CASSLEIAGSETQYF.

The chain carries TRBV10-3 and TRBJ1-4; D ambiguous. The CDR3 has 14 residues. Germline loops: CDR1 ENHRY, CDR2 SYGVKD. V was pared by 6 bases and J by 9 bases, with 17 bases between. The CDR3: CAISAGVVGKKLFF. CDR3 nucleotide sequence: TGTGCCATCAGCGCCGGGGTTGTCGGGAAAAAACTGTTTTTT.

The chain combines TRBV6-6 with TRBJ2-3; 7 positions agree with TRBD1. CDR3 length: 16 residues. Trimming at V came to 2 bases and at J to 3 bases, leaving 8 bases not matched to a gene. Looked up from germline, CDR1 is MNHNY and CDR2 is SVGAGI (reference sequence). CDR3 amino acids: CASSYLQGEATDTQYF. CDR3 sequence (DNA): TGTGCCAGCAGTTACCTTCAGGGGGAAGCTACAGATACGCAGTATTTT.

In nucleotides, the CDR3 is TGCGCCAACAAAGACAGATCGGAGCCCCAGCATTTT. Amino acids: CANKDRSEPQHF. The J gene is TRBJ1-5, the V gene TRBV10-1, with D possibly TRBD1 on 5 matching bases. V lost 10 bases and J 8 bases, leaving 15 bases between the germline ends. The CDR3 has 12 amino acids. Germline lookup yields CDR1 WNHNN and CDR2 SYGVQD (reference sequence).

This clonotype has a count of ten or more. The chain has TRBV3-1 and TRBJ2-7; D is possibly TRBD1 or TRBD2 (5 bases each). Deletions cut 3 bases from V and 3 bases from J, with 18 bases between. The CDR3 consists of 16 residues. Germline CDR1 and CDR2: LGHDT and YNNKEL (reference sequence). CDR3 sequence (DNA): TGTGCCAGCAGCCAGGGACCGGGGTTCCTGCGCTACGAGCAGTACTTC. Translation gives CASSQGPGFLRYEQYF.

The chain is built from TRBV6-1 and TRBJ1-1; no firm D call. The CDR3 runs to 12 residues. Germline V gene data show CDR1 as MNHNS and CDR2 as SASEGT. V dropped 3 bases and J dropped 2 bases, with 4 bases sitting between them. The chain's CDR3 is CASSDYNTEAFF. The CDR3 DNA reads TGTGCCAGCAGTGACTATAACACTGAAGCTTTCTTT.

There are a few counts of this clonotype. The CDR3 here is CSARGDRLSEQYF. For the CDR3, the DNA is TGCAGTGCTAGGGGGGACAGGCTTAGCGAGCAGTACTTC. The V and J genes are TRBV20-1 and TRBJ2-7; 8 bases line up with TRBD1. This CDR3 comprises 13 residues. In germline, CDR1 is DFQATT, CDR2 SNEGSKA (reference sequence). Trimming at V came to 3 bases and at J to 6 bases, leaving 7 bases not matched to a gene.

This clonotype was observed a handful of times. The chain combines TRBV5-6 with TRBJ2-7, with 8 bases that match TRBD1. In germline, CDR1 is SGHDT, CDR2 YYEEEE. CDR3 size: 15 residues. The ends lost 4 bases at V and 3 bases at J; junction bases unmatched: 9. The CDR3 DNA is TGTGCCAGCAGCCACACAGGGGGACGGAGCTACGAGCAGTACTTC. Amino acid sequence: CASSHTGGRSYEQYF.

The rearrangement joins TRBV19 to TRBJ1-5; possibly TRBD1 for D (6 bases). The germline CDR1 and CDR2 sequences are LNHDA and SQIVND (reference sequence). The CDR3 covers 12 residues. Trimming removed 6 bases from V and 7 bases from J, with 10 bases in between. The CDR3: CASSDQGQPQHF. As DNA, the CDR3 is TGTGCCAGTAGCGATCAGGGGCAGCCCCAGCATTTT.

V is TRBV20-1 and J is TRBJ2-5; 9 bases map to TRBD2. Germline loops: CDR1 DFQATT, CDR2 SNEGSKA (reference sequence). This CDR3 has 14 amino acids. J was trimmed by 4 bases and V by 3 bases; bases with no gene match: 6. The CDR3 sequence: CSARVPAGGETQYF. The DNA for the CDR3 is TGCAGTGCTAGGGTGCCAGCGGGGGGAGAGACCCAGTACTTC.

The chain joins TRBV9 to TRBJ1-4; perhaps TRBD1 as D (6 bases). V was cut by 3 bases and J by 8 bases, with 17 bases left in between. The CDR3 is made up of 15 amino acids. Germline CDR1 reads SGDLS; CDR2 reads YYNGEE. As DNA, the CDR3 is TGTGCCAGCAGCGCGGGGGGAGGACAGTTGGAAAAACTGTTTTTT. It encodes CASSAGGGQLEKLFF.

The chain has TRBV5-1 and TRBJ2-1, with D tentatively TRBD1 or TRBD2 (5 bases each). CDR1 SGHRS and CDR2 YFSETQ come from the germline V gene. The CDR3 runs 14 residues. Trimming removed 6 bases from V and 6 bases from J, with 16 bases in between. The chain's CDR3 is CASTGTVNSNEQFF. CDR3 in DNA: TGCGCCAGCACCGGGACCGTAAACTCCAATGAGCAGTTCTTC.

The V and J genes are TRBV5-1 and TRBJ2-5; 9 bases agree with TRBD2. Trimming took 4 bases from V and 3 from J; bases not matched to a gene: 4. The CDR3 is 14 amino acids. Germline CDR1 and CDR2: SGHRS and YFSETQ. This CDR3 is CASSLIAGEETQYF. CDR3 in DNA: TGCGCCAGCAGCCTTATAGCGGGGGAAGAGACCCAGTACTTC. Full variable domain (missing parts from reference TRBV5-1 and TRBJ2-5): KAGVTQTPRYLIKTRGQQVTLSCSPISGHRSVSWYQQTPGQGLQFLFEYFSETQRNKGNFPGRFSGRQFSNSRSEMNVSTLELGDSALYLCASSLIAGEETQYFGPGTRLLVL.